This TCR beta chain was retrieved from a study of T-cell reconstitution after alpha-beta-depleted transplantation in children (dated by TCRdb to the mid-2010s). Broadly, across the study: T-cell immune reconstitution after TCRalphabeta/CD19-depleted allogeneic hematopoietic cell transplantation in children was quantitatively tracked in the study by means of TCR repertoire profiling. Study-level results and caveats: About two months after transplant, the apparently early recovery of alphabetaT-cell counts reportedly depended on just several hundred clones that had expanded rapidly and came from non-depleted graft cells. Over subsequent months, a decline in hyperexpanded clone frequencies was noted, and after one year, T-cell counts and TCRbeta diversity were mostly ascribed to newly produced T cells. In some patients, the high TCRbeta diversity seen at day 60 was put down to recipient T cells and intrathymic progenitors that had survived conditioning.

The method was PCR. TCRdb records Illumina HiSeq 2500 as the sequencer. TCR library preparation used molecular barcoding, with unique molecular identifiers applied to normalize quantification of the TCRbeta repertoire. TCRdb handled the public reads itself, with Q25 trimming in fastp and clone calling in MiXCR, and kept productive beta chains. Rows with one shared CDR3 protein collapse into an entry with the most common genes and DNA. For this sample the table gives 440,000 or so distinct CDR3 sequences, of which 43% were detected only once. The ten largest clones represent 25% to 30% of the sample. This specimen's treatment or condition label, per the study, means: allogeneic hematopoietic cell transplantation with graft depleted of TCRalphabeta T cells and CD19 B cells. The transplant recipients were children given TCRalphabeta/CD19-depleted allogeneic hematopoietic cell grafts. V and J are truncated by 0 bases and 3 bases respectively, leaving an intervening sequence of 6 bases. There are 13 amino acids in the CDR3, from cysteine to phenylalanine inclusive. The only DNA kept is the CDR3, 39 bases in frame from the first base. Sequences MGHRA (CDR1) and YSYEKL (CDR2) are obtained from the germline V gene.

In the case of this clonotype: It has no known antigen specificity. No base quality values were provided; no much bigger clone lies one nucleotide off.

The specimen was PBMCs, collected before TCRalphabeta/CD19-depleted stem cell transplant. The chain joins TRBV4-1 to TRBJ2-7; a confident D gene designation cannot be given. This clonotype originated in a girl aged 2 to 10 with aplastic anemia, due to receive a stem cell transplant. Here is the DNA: TGCGCCAGCAGCCAAGATTCCCTCTACGAGCAGTACTTC. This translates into CASSQDSLYEQYF.